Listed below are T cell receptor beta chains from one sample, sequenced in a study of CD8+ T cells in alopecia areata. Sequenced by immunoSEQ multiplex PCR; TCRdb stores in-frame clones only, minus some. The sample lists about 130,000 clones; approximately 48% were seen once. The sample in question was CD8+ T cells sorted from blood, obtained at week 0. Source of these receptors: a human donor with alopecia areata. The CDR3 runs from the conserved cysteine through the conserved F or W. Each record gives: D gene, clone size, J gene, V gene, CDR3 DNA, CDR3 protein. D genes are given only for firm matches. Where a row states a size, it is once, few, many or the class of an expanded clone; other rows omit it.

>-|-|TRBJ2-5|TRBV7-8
TGTGCCAGCAGCTTAGCGTGGCGGCGACGCCAAGAGACCCAGTACTTC
CASSLAWRRRQETQYF
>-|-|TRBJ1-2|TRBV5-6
TGTGCCAGCAGTTATACAGGGATTCTTGTTGGCTACACCTTC
CASSYTGILVGYTF
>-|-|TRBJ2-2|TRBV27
TGTGCCAGCATCGAACACAGAAACACCGGGGAGCTGTTTTTT
CASIEHRNTGELFF
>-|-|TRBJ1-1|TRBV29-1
TGCAGCGTTGGGCCAGGGCGGGGGAACACTGAAGCTTTCTTT
CSVGPGRGNTEAFF
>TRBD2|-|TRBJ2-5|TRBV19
TGTGCCAGTAGTATCCGGGAGGGTGGTGTGGAGACCCAGTACTTC
CASSIREGGVETQYF
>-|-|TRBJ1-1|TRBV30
TGTGCCTGGACATTCGGGGCCGGGAACACTGAAGCTTTCTTT
CAWTFGAGNTEAFF
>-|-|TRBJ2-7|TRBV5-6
TGTGCCAGCAGCCCCCTTGGGGGATACGAGCAGTACTTC
CASSPLGGYEQYF
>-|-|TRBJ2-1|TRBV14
TGTGCCAGCAGCCAAGTTCAGGCGGTGTACAATGAGCAGTTCTTC
CASSQVQAVYNEQFF
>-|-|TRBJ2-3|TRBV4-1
TGCGCCAGCAGCCAAGTTCGGCGAAGCACAGATACGCAGTATTTT
CASSQVRRSTDTQYF
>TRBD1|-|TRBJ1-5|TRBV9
TGTGCCAGCAGCCCGACAGGGGTTCAGCCCCAGCATTTT
CASSPTGVQPQHF
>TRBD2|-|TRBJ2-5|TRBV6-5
TGTGCCAGCAGTCGGGGAGGGGCCGAGACCCAGTACTTC
CASSRGGAETQYF
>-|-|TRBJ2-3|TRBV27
TGTGCCAGCAGTGATACAGATACGCAGTATTTT
CASSDTDTQYF
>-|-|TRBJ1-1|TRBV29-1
TGCAGCGTTGGGGGGACCGCCGATGGCACTGAAGCTTTCTTT
CSVGGTADGTEAFF
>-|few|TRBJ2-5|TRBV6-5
TGTGCCAGCAGTTACATCGGGGGCCAAGAGACCCAGTACTTC
CASSYIGGQETQYF
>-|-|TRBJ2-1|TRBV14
TGTGCCAGCAGCCTGCGACTAGTCCATGAGCAGTTCTTC
CASSLRLVHEQFF
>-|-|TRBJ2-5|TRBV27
TGTGCCAGCAGTTTGGAGCGAGGAGAGACCCAGTACTTC
CASSLERGETQYF
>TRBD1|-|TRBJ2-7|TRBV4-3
TGCGCCAGCAGCCAAGGATGGACAGGGGGTACCTACGAGCAGTACTTC
CASSQGWTGGTYEQYF
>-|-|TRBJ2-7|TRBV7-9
TGTGCCAGCAGCTTAGTGGGGGGCTCTCGCTCCTACGAGCAGTACTTC
CASSLVGGSRSYEQYF
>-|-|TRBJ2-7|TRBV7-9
TGTGCCAGCAGCTTTGAAATCAGCTCCTACGAGCAGTACTTC
CASSFEISSYEQYF
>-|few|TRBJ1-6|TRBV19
TGTGCCAGTAGTATAGACTCCTATAATTCACCCCTCCACTTT
CASSIDSYNSPLHF